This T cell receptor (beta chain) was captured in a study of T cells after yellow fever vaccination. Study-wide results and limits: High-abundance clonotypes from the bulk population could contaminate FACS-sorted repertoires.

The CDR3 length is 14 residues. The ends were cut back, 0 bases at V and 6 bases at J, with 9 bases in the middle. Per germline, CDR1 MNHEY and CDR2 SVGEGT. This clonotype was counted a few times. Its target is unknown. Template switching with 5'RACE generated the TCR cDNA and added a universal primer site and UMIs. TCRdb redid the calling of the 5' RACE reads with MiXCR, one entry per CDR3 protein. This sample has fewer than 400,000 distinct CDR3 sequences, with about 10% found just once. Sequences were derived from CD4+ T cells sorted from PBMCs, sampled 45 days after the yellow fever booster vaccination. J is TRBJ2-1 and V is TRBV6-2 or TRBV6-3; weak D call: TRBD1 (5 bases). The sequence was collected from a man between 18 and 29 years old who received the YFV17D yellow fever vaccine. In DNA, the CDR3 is TGTGCCAGCAGTTACTCGGGAAGGGGCAATGAGCAGTTCTTC. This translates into CASSYSGRGNEQFF.